This T cell receptor (beta chain) was observed in a study of T cells generated in artificial thymic organoids. This CDR3 is built from 16 residues. Per the germline V gene, CDR1 is MNHEY and CDR2 is SMNVEV (reference sequence). V was pared by 5 bases and J by 1 base, with 7 bases of the junction left unmatched. These are blood naive CD8 T cells, sorted CD3+TCRalphabeta+CD8+CD45RO-CCR7+. RNA was purified from approximately 40,000 to 200,000 sorted cells per sample. About this clonotype: The antigen is not known.

Reverse primers in the TRAC or TRBC constant regions drove separate semi-nested PCRs for TCRalpha and TCRbeta. Between roughly 3.5 and 500 ng total RNA went into cDNA synthesis. TCRdb passed the 5' RACE reads through MiXCR, listing each CDR3 protein once. The table lists fewer than 3,500 distinct CDR3 sequences, around 36% of them singletons, with roughly 2.2% in the top ten. Study findings and constraints: Organoid-derived CD8 single positive T cells showed physiological TCR clonotype diversity.

Sequencing was performed on naive CD8+ T cells from blood. Noted subset: CD3+TCRalphabeta+CD8SP T cells; for blood, CD45RO-CCR7+ naive CD8+ T cells. This TCR was recovered from a human donor who gave cord blood stem cells for thymic organoid culture, a cardiac surgery patient who gave postnatal thymus, or a blood donor (not recorded which). J is TRBJ2-3 and V is TRBV27; 9 bases match TRBD2. CDR3 loop: CASSARLAEGTDTQYF. CDR3 in DNA: TGTGCCAGCAGTGCGCGACTAGCGGAGGGCACAGATACGCAGTATTTT.